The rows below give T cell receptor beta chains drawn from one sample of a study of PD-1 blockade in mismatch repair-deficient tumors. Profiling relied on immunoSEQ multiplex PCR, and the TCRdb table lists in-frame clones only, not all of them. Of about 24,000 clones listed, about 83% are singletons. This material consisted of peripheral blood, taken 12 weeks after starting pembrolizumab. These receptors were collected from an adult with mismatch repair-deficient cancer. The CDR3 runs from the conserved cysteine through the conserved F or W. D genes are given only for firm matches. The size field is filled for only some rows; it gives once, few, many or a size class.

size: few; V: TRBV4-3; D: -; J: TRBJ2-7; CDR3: CASSPGTPGYEQYF; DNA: TGCGCCAGCAGCCCGGGGACACCGGGCTACGAGCAGTACTTC
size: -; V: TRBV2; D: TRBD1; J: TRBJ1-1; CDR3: CASRGQVRRTEAFF; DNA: TGTGCCAGCAGGGGACAGGTAAGGAGGACTGAAGCTTTCTTT
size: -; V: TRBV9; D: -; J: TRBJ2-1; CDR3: CASSVETSRGNEQFF; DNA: TGTGCCAGCAGCGTAGAGACTAGTCGAGGCAATGAGCAGTTCTTC
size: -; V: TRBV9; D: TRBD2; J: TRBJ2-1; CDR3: CASGRTSGRDEQFF; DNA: TGTGCCTCAGGGCGGACTAGCGGGAGAGATGAGCAGTTCTTC
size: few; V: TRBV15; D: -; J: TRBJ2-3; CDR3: CATSRSGGSPVTDTQYF; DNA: TGTGCCACCAGCAGGTCGGGTGGGAGCCCCGTAACAGATACGCAGTATTTT
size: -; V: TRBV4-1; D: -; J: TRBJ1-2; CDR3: CASSQDPAANYGYTF; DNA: TGCGCCAGCAGCCAAGACCCAGCAGCTAACTATGGCTACACCTTC
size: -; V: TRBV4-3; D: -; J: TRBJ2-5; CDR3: CASSQATWEETQYF; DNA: TGCGCCAGCAGCCAAGCCACGTGGGAGGAGACCCAGTACTTC
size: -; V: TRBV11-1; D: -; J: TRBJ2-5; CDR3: CASTILSGETQYF; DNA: TGTGCCAGCACCATACTCTCAGGAGAGACCCAGTACTTC
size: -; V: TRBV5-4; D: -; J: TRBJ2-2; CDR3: CASSPANTGELFF; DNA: TGTGCCAGCAGCCCAGCGAACACCGGGGAGCTGTTTTTT
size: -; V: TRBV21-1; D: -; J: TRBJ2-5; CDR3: CASSTRRLQETQYF; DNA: TGTGCCAGCAGCACCCGAAGGCTCCAAGAGACCCAGTACTTC
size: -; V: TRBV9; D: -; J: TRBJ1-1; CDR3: CASSVQTEAFF; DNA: TGTGCCAGCAGCGTACAAACTGAAGCTTTCTTT
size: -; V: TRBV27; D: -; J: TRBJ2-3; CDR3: CASSLGRTDTQYF; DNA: TGTGCCAGCAGTTTAGGCCGGACAGATACGCAGTATTTT
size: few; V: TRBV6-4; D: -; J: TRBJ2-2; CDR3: CASSDSSTGELFF; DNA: TGTGCCAGCAGTGACTCGAGCACCGGGGAGCTGTTTTTT
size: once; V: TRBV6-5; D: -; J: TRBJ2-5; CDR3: CASSTGRFQETQYF; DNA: TGTGCCAGCAGCACGGGACGGTTCCAAGAGACCCAGTACTTC
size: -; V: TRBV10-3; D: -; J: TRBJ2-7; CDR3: CAISARDAASYEQYF; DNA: TGTGCCATCAGTGCAAGGGACGCCGCTTCCTACGAGCAGTACTTC
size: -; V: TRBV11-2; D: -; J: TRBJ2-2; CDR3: CASSLQQGGELFF; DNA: TGTGCCAGCAGCTTACAGCAGGGGGGGGAGCTGTTTTTT
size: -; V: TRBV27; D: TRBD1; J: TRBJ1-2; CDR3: CASSLAGGSYGYTF; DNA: TGTGCCAGCAGTTTAGCAGGGGGATCCTATGGCTACACCTTC
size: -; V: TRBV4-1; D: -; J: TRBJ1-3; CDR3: CASSPGPAAGSGNTIYF; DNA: TGCGCCAGCAGCCCGGGACCCGCGGCGGGCTCTGGAAACACCATATATTTT
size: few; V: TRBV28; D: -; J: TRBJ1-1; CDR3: CASSLVIENTEAFF; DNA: TGTGCCAGCAGTTTAGTTATAGAGAACACTGAAGCTTTCTTT
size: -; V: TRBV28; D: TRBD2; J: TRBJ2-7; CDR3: CASSFTLAGLSYEQYF; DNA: TGTGCCAGCAGTTTCACTTTAGCGGGTCTCTCCTACGAGCAGTACTTC
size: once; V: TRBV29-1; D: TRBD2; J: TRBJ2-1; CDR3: CSVDRTSGNYNEQFF; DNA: TGCAGCGTTGATCGGACTAGCGGGAACTACAATGAGCAGTTCTTC
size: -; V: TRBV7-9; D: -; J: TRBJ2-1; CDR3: CASRRGGEQFF; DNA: TGTGCCAGCAGAAGGGGGGGTGAGCAGTTCTTC
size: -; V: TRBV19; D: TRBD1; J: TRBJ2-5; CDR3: CATKNDREAQETQYF; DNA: TGTGCCACCAAAAACGACAGGGAAGCCCAAGAGACCCAGTACTTC
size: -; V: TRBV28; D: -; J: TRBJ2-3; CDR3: CASARTFADTQYF; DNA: TGTGCCAGCGCACGGACATTTGCAGATACGCAGTATTTT
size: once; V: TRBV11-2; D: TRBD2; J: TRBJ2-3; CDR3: CASSSSTSGRGTDTQYF; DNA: TGTGCCAGCAGCAGCTCGACTAGCGGGAGAGGGACAGATACGCAGTATTTT
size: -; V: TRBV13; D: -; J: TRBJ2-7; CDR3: CASSQRTEQYF; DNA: TGTGCCAGCAGCCAAAGAACCGAGCAGTACTTC
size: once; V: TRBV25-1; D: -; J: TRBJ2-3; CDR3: CASRRGSTDTQYF; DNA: TGTGCCAGCAGGCGGGGTAGCACAGATACGCAGTATTTT
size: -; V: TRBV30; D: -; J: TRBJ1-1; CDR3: CAWGLIRTEAFF; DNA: TGTGCCTGGGGACTTATTAGGACTGAAGCTTTCTTT
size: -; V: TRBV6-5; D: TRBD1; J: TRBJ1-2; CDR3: CASRGTGRGYTF; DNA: TGTGCCAGCAGGGGGACAGGGAGGGGCTACACCTTC
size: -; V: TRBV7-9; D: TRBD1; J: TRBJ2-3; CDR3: CASSFGQGVKNTQYF; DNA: TGTGCCAGCAGCTTTGGACAGGGGGTAAAAAATACGCAGTATTTT
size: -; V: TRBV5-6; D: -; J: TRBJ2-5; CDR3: CASSLVAGERETQYF; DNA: TGTGCCAGCAGCTTGGTGGCAGGGGAACGGGAGACCCAGTACTTC
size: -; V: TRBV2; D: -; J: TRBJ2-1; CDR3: CASSRGFPSYNEQFF; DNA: TGTGCCAGCAGTAGAGGGTTCCCCTCCTACAATGAGCAGTTCTTC
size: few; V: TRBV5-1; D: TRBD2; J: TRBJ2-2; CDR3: CASSAAGAGTGELFF; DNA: TGCGCCAGCAGCGCAGCGGGAGCTGGGACCGGGGAGCTGTTTTTT
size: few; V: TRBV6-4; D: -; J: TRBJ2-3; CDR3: CASSERSTDTQYF; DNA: TGTGCCAGCAGTGAGCGGAGCACAGATACGCAGTATTTT
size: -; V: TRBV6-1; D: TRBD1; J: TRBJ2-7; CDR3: CASSEGNRGLYEQYF; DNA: TGTGCCAGCAGTGAAGGGAACAGGGGGTTGTACGAGCAGTACTTC
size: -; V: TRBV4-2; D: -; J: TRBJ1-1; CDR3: CASSQAGSGTEAFF; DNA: TGTGCCAGCAGCCAAGCTGGGTCTGGGACTGAAGCTTTCTTT
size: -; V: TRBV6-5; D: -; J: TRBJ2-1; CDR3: CASRDYNEQFF; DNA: TGTGCCAGCAGGGACTACAATGAGCAGTTCTTC
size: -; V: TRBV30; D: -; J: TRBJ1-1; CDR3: CAWSVAPSSLEAFF; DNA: TGTGCCTGGAGTGTCGCCCCGAGTTCCCTTGAAGCTTTCTTT
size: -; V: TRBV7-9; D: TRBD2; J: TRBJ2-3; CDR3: CASSLRLAGGMTDTQYF; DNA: TGTGCCAGCAGCTTACGGCTAGCGGGAGGGATGACAGATACGCAGTATTTT
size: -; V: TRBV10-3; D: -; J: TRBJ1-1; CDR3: CAISRSPGQENTEAFF; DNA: TGTGCCATCAGTAGATCACCGGGACAAGAGAACACTGAAGCTTTCTTT
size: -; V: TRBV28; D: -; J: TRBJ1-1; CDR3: CASSFLRKAFF; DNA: TGTGCCAGCAGTTTTTTGAGGAAAGCTTTCTTT
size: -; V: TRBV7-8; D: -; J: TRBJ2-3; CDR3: CASSLTRVDTQYF; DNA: TGTGCCAGCAGCTTAACTAGGGTAGATACGCAGTATTTT
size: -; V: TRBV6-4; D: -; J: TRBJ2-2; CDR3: CASSERSTGELFF; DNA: TGTGCCAGCAGTGAGCGGAGCACCGGGGAGCTGTTTTTT
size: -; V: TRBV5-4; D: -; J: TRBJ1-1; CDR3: CASSLERGGNTEAFF; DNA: TGTGCCAGCAGCTTGGAGAGGGGTGGGAACACTGAAGCTTTCTTT
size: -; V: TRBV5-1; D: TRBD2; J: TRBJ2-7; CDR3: CASSLRPAGVYEQYF; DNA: TGCGCCAGCAGCTTGAGACCAGCGGGAGTTTACGAGCAGTACTTC
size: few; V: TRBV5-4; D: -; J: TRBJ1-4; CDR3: CASSLVPDEKLFF; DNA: TGTGCCAGCAGCTTAGTGCCAGACGAAAAACTGTTTTTT
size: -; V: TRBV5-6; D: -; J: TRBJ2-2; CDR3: CASSLVTLNTGELFF; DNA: TGTGCCAGCAGCTTGGTTACATTGAACACCGGGGAGCTGTTTTTT
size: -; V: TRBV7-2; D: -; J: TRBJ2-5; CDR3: CASSLLGVETQYF; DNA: TGTGCCAGCAGCTTATTGGGAGTAGAGACCCAGTACTTC
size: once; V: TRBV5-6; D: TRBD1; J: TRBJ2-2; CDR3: CASSLVNRGKTGELFF; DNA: TGTGCCAGCAGCTTGGTAAACAGGGGAAAAACCGGGGAGCTGTTTTTT
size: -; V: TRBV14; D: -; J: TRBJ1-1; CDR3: CASSQSYTEAFF; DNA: TGTGCCAGCAGCCAGAGTTACACTGAAGCTTTCTTT
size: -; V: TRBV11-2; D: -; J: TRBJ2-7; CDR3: CASSLIEQYEQYF; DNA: TGTGCCAGCAGCTTAATAGAGCAATACGAGCAGTACTTC
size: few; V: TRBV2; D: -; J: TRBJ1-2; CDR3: CASTGGYYGYTF; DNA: TGTGCCAGCACGGGGGGCTACTATGGCTACACCTTC
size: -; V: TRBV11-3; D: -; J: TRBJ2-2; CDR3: CASSLGGTSNTGELFF; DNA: TGTGCCAGCAGTCTTGGAGGGACATCAAACACCGGGGAGCTGTTTTTT
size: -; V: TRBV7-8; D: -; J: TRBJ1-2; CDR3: CASSLAELISFGSDNYGYTF; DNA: TGTGCCAGCAGCTTAGCAGAGTTAATAAGTTTTGGTAGTGACAACTATGGCTACACCTTC
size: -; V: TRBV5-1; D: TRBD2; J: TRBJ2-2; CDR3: CASSVGLAGAGTGELFF; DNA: TGCGCCAGCAGCGTGGGACTAGCGGGAGCGGGTACCGGGGAGCTGTTTTTT
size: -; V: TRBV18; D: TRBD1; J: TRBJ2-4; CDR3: CASSPTGTALGIQYF; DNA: TGTGCCAGCTCACCTACCGGGACAGCGCTGGGCATTCAGTACTTC
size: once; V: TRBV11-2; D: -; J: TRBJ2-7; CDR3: CASSLPWTYEQYF; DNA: TGTGCCAGCAGCTTACCTTGGACCTACGAGCAGTACTTC